The 5 T cell receptor beta chains below come from one sample, sequenced in a study of T-cell reconstitution after alpha-beta-depleted transplantation in children. The library targeted TCRbeta and was prepared with unique molecular identifiers. MiXCR was run by TCRdb on the PCR reads, yielding one entry per CDR3 protein. The sample carries about 610,000 distinct CDR3 sequences, 8% to 11% recorded once. Here the sequenced sample was PBMCs from the stem cell graft donor, taken from the stem cell graft. The receptors stem from a human donor who donated a stem cell graft to a child with acute myeloid leukemia.

At least ten counts were recorded for this clonotype. The chain has TRBV10-3 and TRBJ2-3; TRBD2 matches at 8 bases. V was clipped by 2 bases and J by 3 bases; unmatched bases: 4. The CDR3 has 15 amino acids. CDR1 and CDR2 (germline): ENHRY, SYGVKD. CDR3 region: CAISEGREATDTQYF. The CDR3 DNA sequence: TGTGCCATCAGTGAGGGGCGGGAGGCGACAGATACGCAGTATTTT.

This clonotype has ten or more counts. The chain carries TRBV7-2 and TRBJ1-4; TRBD1 matches 9 bases. The trim removed 5 bases at V and 8 bases at J, leaving 6 bases unmatched. Germline lookup yields CDR1 SGHTA and CDR2 FQGNSA. The CDR3 totals 14 residues. The CDR3 sequence is CASSLGQGGEKLFF. CDR3 nucleotides: TGTGCCAGCAGCCTGGGACAGGGCGGGGAAAAACTGTTTTTT.

This chain uses TRBV14 with TRBJ2-2; no firm D call. The CDR3 totals 14 residues. The V and J ends lost 6 bases and 2 bases respectively, with 10 bases between them. The V gene's germline CDR1 is SGHDN and CDR2 FVKESK. The CDR3 nucleotides read TGTGCCAGCAGTCACATAGCCAACACCGGGGAGCTGTTTTTT. Protein sequence: CASSHIANTGELFF.

This clonotype came up a few times. The chain is built from TRBV2 and TRBJ2-3, with D possibly matching TRBD2 (5 bases). This CDR3 comprises 14 residues. CDR1 is SNHLY and CDR2 is FYNNEI in the germline V gene. V was cut by 10 bases and J by 3 bases, with 17 bases left in between. CDR3: CATREGVKTDTQYF. CDR3 nucleotide sequence: TGTGCCACCCGAGAGGGAGTAAAGACAGATACGCAGTATTTT.

In its sample, this clonotype was seen many times. This chain links TRBV9 with TRBJ2-1, with D unresolved. The V end lost 3 bases, the J end lost 3 bases, and 7 bases lay between the germline ends. Germline V gene sequence: CDR1 SGDLS, CDR2 YYNGEE. CDR3 length: 13 amino acids. CDR3 sequence: CASSGPSYNEQFF. The DNA for the CDR3 is TGTGCCAGCAGCGGACCGAGCTACAATGAGCAGTTCTTC.